These 5 T cell receptor beta chains share one sample of origin, sequenced in a study of cytomegalovirus exposure and HLA in healthy donors. The PCR was carried out with 60 Vbeta primers and 13 Jbeta primers. Here immunoSEQ multiplex PCR was the method, and the copy in TCRdb shows in-frame clones only, minus some. The table shows around 110,000 clones, with around 82% occurring only once. Sequencing was performed on PBMCs. These receptors were collected from a man in his fifties or sixties in good health and CMV-seronegative.

The chain is built from TRBV28 and TRBJ2-6, with 11 bases lining up with TRBD1. Germline values: CDR1 MDHEN, CDR2 SYDVKM. The CDR3 runs 21 residues. With 3 bases clipped from V and 1 base from J, the junction kept 14 bases outside the gene matches. CDR3 DNA: TGTGCCAGCAGTTTCTATACACCTCCGGGACAGGGGGTATCTGGGGCCAACGTCCTGACTTTC. It yields the protein CASSFYTPPGQGVSGANVLTF.

The rearrangement uses TRBV6-5 and TRBJ1-4; 9 nucleotides align to TRBD1. V was clipped by 6 bases and J by 2 bases; unmatched bases: 4. There are 15 residues in the CDR3. Germline CDR1 is MNHEY and CDR2 is SVGAGI. Written as DNA, the CDR3 is TGTGCCAGCAGGGAACAGGGGGCGACTAATGAAAAACTGTTTTTT. It translates to CASREQGATNEKLFF.

As for this clone: This CDR3 is also generated by other DNA sequences in the sample. The V and J genes are TRBV7-9 and TRBJ1-5; D not certain. With 0 bases removed from V and 3 bases from J, the gap between germline ends came to 6 bases. CDR1 is SEHNR, CDR2 FQNEAQ, per germline (reference sequence). This CDR3 comprises 14 residues. CDR3 residues: CASSLAAANQPQHF. CDR3 sequence (DNA): TGTGCCAGCAGCTTAGCTGCGGCCAATCAGCCCCAGCATTTT.

V usage is TRBV6-4 and J usage is TRBJ2-3, with D hard to call. From germline, CDR1 is MRHNA and CDR2 SNTAGT. V gave up 4 bases and J gave up 6 bases, with 14 bases separating them. The CDR3 consists of 14 residues. CDR3 protein: CASSARALEDTQYF. The CDR3, as DNA: TGTGCCAGCAGTGCCCGAGCTTTGGAGGATACGCAGTATTTT.

Only one count was recorded for this clone. The chain carries TRBV19 and TRBJ1-2; TRBD1 matches 7 bases. The V segment lost 5 bases and the J segment 8 bases; nucleotides outside the gene matches: 8. CDR3 size: 13 residues. Germline CDR1 is LNHDA and CDR2 is SQIVND (reference sequence). The CDR3 loop reads CASSPRDSRGYTF. CDR3 nucleotide sequence: TGTGCCAGTAGTCCCCGGGACAGTCGAGGCTACACCTTC. Using reference TRBV19 and TRBJ1-2 for the parts outside the CDR3, the full variable domain is DGGITQSPKYLFRKEGQNVTLSCEQNLNHDAMYWYRQDPGQGLRLIYYSQIVNDFQKGDIAEGYSVSREKKESFPLTVTSAQKNPTAFYLCASSPRDSRGYTFGSGTRLTVV.